This is a list of T cell receptor beta chains from one sample in a study of blood T cell repertoires in COVID-19. Libraries were prepared by immunoSEQ multiplex PCR; TCRdb keeps only in-frame clonotypes and omits some of them. The data contain approximately 130,000 clones, roughly 88% of them seen just once; the ten biggest clones take up approximately 8%. Material: peripheral blood. These TCRs come from a man over 45 with acute or convalescent COVID-19. The conserved cysteine and the conserved F or W are not part of the CDR3 here. The D gene is left open where the match is weak.

V: TRBV12-5
J: TRBJ2-7
D: -
CDR3: ASGLGLQGQSVFEQY

V: TRBV5-1
J: TRBJ2-5
D: TRBD2
CDR3: ASTPLAGLQETQY

V: TRBV19
J: TRBJ2-6
D: -
CDR3: ASSIDFRGTSGANVLT

V: TRBV2
J: TRBJ2-3
D: TRBD2
CDR3: ASSEARTSGRAAQY

V: TRBV18
J: TRBJ2-2
D: -
CDR3: ASSPVSNTGELF

V: TRBV4-2
J: TRBJ1-1
D: -
CDR3: ASSQEARGTEAF

V: TRBV27
J: TRBJ2-7
D: TRBD1
CDR3: ASSAPGQGSYEQY

V: TRBV6-5
J: TRBJ2-7
D: TRBD1
CDR3: ASSTGSTGLVQY

V: TRBV6-2/TRBV6-3
J: TRBJ2-2
D: TRBD2
CDR3: ASSYTLAGIGTGELF

V: TRBV4-1
J: TRBJ2-3
D: TRBD2
CDR3: ASSQDGRQGPARQY

V: TRBV18
J: TRBJ1-1
D: TRBD1
CDR3: ASSPQGGSIAEAF

V: TRBV12-3/TRBV12-4
J: TRBJ2-1
D: -
CDR3: ASSLYHNEQF

V: TRBV7-9
J: TRBJ2-2
D: TRBD2
CDR3: ARERRVAGGFFGELF

V: TRBV30
J: TRBJ1-4
D: TRBD1
CDR3: AWSGTGVADEKLF

V: TRBV6-5
J: TRBJ1-4
D: -
CDR3: ASSPVATNEKLF

V: TRBV11-2
J: TRBJ2-3
D: TRBD2
CDR3: ASSKRGDTQY

V: TRBV27
J: TRBJ1-4
D: TRBD1
CDR3: ASSSTGKGGLRNEKLF

V: TRBV5-6
J: TRBJ1-5
D: TRBD1
CDR3: ASSFGTGGVQPQH

V: TRBV10-3
J: TRBJ2-1
D: -
CDR3: AISVTRDNEQF

V: TRBV5-1
J: TRBJ2-7
D: TRBD1
CDR3: ASSTQGAYEQY

V: TRBV2
J: TRBJ1-5
D: TRBD1
CDR3: ASSGQGVQPQH

V: TRBV30
J: TRBJ1-2
D: -
CDR3: AWSVPNDRFRGYT

V: TRBV25-1
J: TRBJ2-7
D: -
CDR3: ASTSRGVYEQY

V: TRBV2
J: TRBJ2-5
D: -
CDR3: ASSDVERETQY

V: TRBV15
J: TRBJ2-7
D: TRBD2
CDR3: ATSTGLAGAWPTYEQY

V: TRBV18
J: TRBJ2-5
D: TRBD1
CDR3: ASSPRTGYQETQY

V: TRBV11-2
J: TRBJ1-2
D: -
CDR3: ASSPEANYGYT

V: TRBV6-5
J: TRBJ2-5
D: TRBD2
CDR3: ASSYFGGGPEETQY

V: TRBV4-1
J: TRBJ1-1
D: -
CDR3: ASSQETGEAF

V: TRBV30
J: TRBJ2-1
D: TRBD2
CDR3: AWMGGRSYNEQF

V: TRBV4-2
J: TRBJ2-7
D: -
CDR3: ASSQDRSHYEQY

V: TRBV7-9
J: TRBJ2-1
D: TRBD2
CDR3: ASSSRGLAGLNEQF